This T cell receptor (beta chain) was obtained from a study of OX40 agonist ivuxolimab in advanced cancers. Study-level background: Partial responses were seen in three patients, one with hepatocellular carcinoma and two with cutaneous melanoma. Study-wide results and limits: There was clonal expansion of CD4+ and CD8+ blood T cells by week 6 at 0.1 to 3.0 mg/kg.

Concerning this clone: What it binds is not known.

The CDR3 is 14 amino acids. From germline, CDR1 is ENHRY and CDR2 SYGVKD. V was trimmed by 8 bases and J by 0 bases, leaving 14 bases between them. The assay was immunoSEQ multiplex PCR, and TCRdb's table has in-frame clones only and misses some. Of about 64,000 clones in the sample, approximately 88% are singletons; the top ten hold over 2.5%. This receptor was identified in an adult with an advanced solid tumor such as melanoma, head and neck, liver or kidney cancer. The chain has TRBV10-3 and TRBJ2-7, with a possible D match to TRBD1 (6 bases). This material consisted of CD4+ or CD8+ T cells sorted from blood, taken in a trial of the OX40 agonist ivuxolimab. CDR3 coding DNA: TGTGCCATCGCCGCAGGGGTTAACTCCTACGAGCAGTACTTC. It codes for CAIAAGVNSYEQYF.